This T cell receptor beta chain was captured by sequencing in a study of T cell responses to AZD1222 COVID-19 vaccine. Points from the study as a whole: Just a handful of people given AZD1222 tested seropositive at baseline. Among the donors, most were white British and more were female, and clonal diversity was possibly underestimated. After the peak T cell response, and only then, were repertoires sampled.

V shed 2 bases and J shed 4 bases, with 30 bases lying between them. Germline CDR1 SGDLS, CDR2 YYNGEE. The CDR3 length is 21 residues. Libraries were prepared by immunoSEQ multiplex PCR; TCRdb keeps only in-frame clonotypes and omits some of them. The sample has about 120,000 clones, 70% to 90% seen once; the top ten hold 8.4%. Note on this clone: Its specificity is unknown.

The V gene is TRBV9, the J gene TRBJ1-4; a possible D gene is TRBD1 (5 bases). The TCR originated in an adult in good health. Sequenced here: peripheral blood, sampled on day 0 of AZD1222 vaccination. CDR3 sequence (DNA): TGTGCCAGCAGCGTTGGGATGACCGGGGCAGGGAGTCCAACTGGTAATGAAAAACTGTTTTTT. This sequence encodes CASSVGMTGAGSPTGNEKLFF.